The 18 T cell receptor beta chains below come from one sample, sequenced in a study of T cells in tuberculosis. Sorting used thawed, overnight-rested PBMC stained with anti-CD3, a viability dye and GMM-loaded CD1B tetramer. CD1B tetramers were loaded with Rhodococcus equi-derived C32 glucose monomycolate. Libraries were prepared by immunoSEQ multiplex PCR; TCRdb keeps only in-frame clonotypes and omits some of them. The repertoire consists of about 59,000 clones, with approximately 81% occurring once and the leading ten covering over 10%. The sequenced sample consisted of CD1b-GMM tetramer-negative cells sorted from PBMCs. The receptor source for this set is an adult woman with latent tuberculosis.

V is TRBV2 and J is TRBJ2-1; D may be TRBD2 (5 bases). Germline V gene lookup returns CDR1 SNHLY and CDR2 FYNNEI. This CDR3 comprises 16 residues. V lost 1 base to trimming and J lost 7 bases, with 17 bases between them. The CDR3 DNA sequence: TGTGCCAGCAGTGAAGGTTTCGGACTCCTGAAAAATGAGCAGTTCTTC. As protein: CASSEGFGLLKNEQFF.

This clone was seen just once. J is TRBJ2-7 and V is TRBV28, with D possibly being TRBD2 (6 bases). There are 13 residues in the CDR3. CDR1 is MDHEN and CDR2 is SYDVKM in the germline V gene. V lost 2 bases, J lost 3 bases, and 8 bases lay in between. CDR3 loop: CASSLGGVYEQYF. The DNA of the CDR3 is TGTGCCAGCAGTTTAGGAGGGGTCTACGAGCAGTACTTC.

V usage is TRBV5-4 and J usage is TRBJ2-2, with TRBD1 matching 7 bases. J lost 2 bases, V lost 6 bases, and 4 bases had no gene match. The CDR3 contains 14 residues. Germline assignment: CDR1 SGHNT and CDR2 YYREEE (reference sequence). The CDR3 sequence: CASKDRLNTGELFF. CDR3 coding DNA: TGTGCCAGCAAGGACAGGTTAAACACCGGGGAGCTGTTTTTT.

The chain links TRBV28 to TRBJ1-5; D might be TRBD1 (6 bases). V was pared by 11 bases and J by 1 base, with 12 bases between. The CDR3 loop spans 13 amino acids. The V gene's germline CDR1 is MDHEN and CDR2 SYDVKM. CDR3 loop: CACKGGSNQPQHF. The CDR3 nucleotides read TGTGCCTGTAAGGGGGGGAGCAATCAGCCCCAGCATTTT.

V is TRBV2 and J is TRBJ2-1; 12 nucleotides match TRBD2. The CDR3 loop spans 15 amino acids. Germline lookup yields CDR1 SNHLY and CDR2 FYNNEI. V shed 5 bases and J 7 bases; nucleotides not matched to a gene: 6. CDR3 DNA sequence: TGTGCCAGCAGTCCGACTAGCGGGGGATGGAATGAGCAGTTCTTC. Encoded protein: CASSPTSGGWNEQFF.

The rearrangement uses TRBV2 and TRBJ2-2, with 10 bases aligning to TRBD2. V dropped 6 bases and J dropped 7; count of bases not matched to a gene: 5. This CDR3 comprises 14 residues. In germline, CDR1 is SNHLY, CDR2 FYNNEI. The CDR3 DNA sequence: TGTGCCAGCAGACTAGCGGGAAGGAACGGGGAGCTGTTTTTT. Translating gives CASRLAGRNGELFF.

V is TRBV11-1 and J is TRBJ2-5; 7 bases align to TRBD1. J lost 0 bases, V lost 5 bases, and 6 bases had no gene match. CDR1 is SGHAT and CDR2 is FQDESV in the germline V gene (reference sequence). The CDR3 consists of 15 residues. Here the CDR3 reads CASSGKGAYQETQYF. The CDR3, as DNA: TGTGCCAGCAGCGGGAAGGGGGCCTACCAAGAGACCCAGTACTTC.

The V gene is TRBV18, the J gene TRBJ2-2, with 9 bases matching TRBD1. Trimming cost V 2 bases and J 2 bases; bases outside gene matches: 9. Germline V CDR1 and CDR2: KGHSH, LQKENI. This CDR3 has 18 residues. The chain's CDR3 is CASSPGTGKKGNTGELFF. CDR3 sequence (DNA): TGTGCCAGCTCACCAGGGACAGGGAAGAAGGGCAACACCGGGGAGCTGTTTTTT.

This clone was observed a single time. The chain has TRBV7-2 and TRBJ2-7, with 7 bases identical to TRBD1. V lost 4 bases to trimming and J lost 3 bases; unmatched junction nucleotides: 9. The CDR3 is 15 amino acids. Looked up from germline, CDR1 is SGHTA and CDR2 is FQGNSA. The CDR3 region has the DNA TGTGCCAGCAGCTCCGTGACAGGGTATGGCTACGAGCAGTACTTC. Amino acid sequence: CASSSVTGYGYEQYF. Drawing the rest from reference TRBV7-2 and TRBJ2-7, the complete variable domain is GAGVSQSPSNKVTEKGKDVELRCDPISGHTALYWYRQSLGQGLEFLIYFQGNSAPDKSGLPSDRFSAERTGGSVSTLTIQRTQQEDSAVYLCASSSVTGYGYEQYFGPGTRLTVT.

The CDR3 region is CASSPGGINQPQHF. In nucleotides, the CDR3 is TGTGCCAGCAGTCCGGGGGGGATCAATCAGCCCCAGCATTTT. The chain combines TRBV28 with TRBJ1-5; a weak D match, TRBD1 (5 bases). The CDR3 spans 14 residues. The ends were cut back, 5 bases at V and 3 bases at J, with 11 bases in the middle. Germline values: CDR1 MDHEN, CDR2 SYDVKM.

This clone was picked up a small number of times. The V gene is TRBV10-1, the J gene TRBJ2-7; D ambiguous. The CDR3 has 15 residues. The germline CDR1 and CDR2 sequences are WNHNN and SYGVQD (reference sequence). V dropped 8 bases and J dropped 0 bases, with 17 bases sitting between them. The CDR3 loop is CASSPLYESSYEQYF. The DNA for the CDR3 is TGCGCCAGCTCGCCGTTATATGAGAGCTCCTACGAGCAGTACTTC.

Comment on this clone: Other DNA sequences in the same sample also yield this CDR3. V gene TRBV18 combines with J gene TRBJ1-5; possibly TRBD1 for D (6 bases). Per the germline V gene, CDR1 is KGHSH and CDR2 is LQKENI. Between the trimmed V and J ends, which lost 3 bases and 3 bases, there was a span of 12 bases. The length of the CDR3 is 15 residues. The CDR3: CASSPGAGANQPQHF. CDR3 bases: TGTGCCAGCTCACCCGGGGCAGGGGCCAATCAGCCCCAGCATTTT.

The V call is TRBV5-1, the J call TRBJ1-2; TRBD1 matches at 7 bases. The J segment lost 6 bases and the V segment lost 0 bases, leaving 8 bases of the junction unmatched. The CDR3 has 15 amino acids. CDR1 and CDR2 (germline): SGHRS, YFSETQ. The CDR3 region is CASSLGLSGGNGYTF. CDR3 nucleotide sequence: TGCGCCAGCAGCTTGGGTCTATCAGGGGGGAATGGCTACACCTTC.

About this clone: Within the sample, other DNA sequences also encode this same CDR3. The chain combines TRBV6-5 with TRBJ2-2, with 7 bases aligning to TRBD1. Losses at the gene ends were 6 bases for V and 3 bases for J; bases not matched to a gene: 4. The germline V gene has CDR1 MNHEY and CDR2 SVGAGI. This CDR3 has 14 amino acids. CDR3 sequence: CASRLDRDTGELFF. The CDR3 nucleotides are TGTGCCAGCAGACTCGACAGGGACACCGGGGAGCTGTTTTTT.

The CDR3 DNA follows: TGTGCCAGCAGTGAAGCGTATGATCAGCCCCAGCATTTT. This sequence encodes CASSEAYDQPQHF. This chain connects TRBV6-1 to TRBJ1-5; D gene unclear. Germline lookup yields CDR1 MNHNS and CDR2 SASEGT. The CDR3 has 13 amino acids. V was shortened by 0 bases and J by 5 bases, with 5 bases between the two germline ends.

The rearrangement uses TRBV28 and TRBJ2-3, with 11 bases lining up with TRBD2. Germline V gene lookup returns CDR1 MDHEN and CDR2 SYDVKM. V lost 3 bases and J lost 6; bases outside the gene matches: 5. The CDR3 spans 15 residues. CDR3 sequence: CASSFYRTSGDTQYF. The CDR3 DNA is TGTGCCAGCAGTTTCTATCGGACTAGCGGGGATACGCAGTATTTT.

This rearrangement joins TRBV7-2 to TRBJ2-3; 7 bases match TRBD1. V trimming: 1 base; J trimming: 0 bases; junction bases outside the gene matches: 4. CDR3 length: 16 residues. CDR1 and CDR2 (germline): SGHTA, FQGNSA. The CDR3 nucleotides read TGTGCCAGCAGCTTAGTTGGGACAGTCAGCACAGATACGCAGTATTTT. Protein sequence: CASSLVGTVSTDTQYF.

The V call is TRBV5-1, the J call TRBJ2-7; 8 bases fit TRBD1. V shed 2 bases, J shed 5 bases, and the junction held 3 bases outside the gene matches. Germline CDR1 SGHRS, CDR2 YFSETQ. CDR3 length equals 13 residues. The CDR3 here is CASSFRGQDEQYF. In DNA, the CDR3 is TGCGCCAGCAGCTTCAGGGGGCAGGACGAGCAGTACTTC.